This T cell receptor (beta chain) came from a study of patients and donors after allogeneic stem cell transplantation. TCRdb reprocessed the RT-PCR reads with MiXCR, giving one entry per CDR3 protein. The sample includes about 96,000 distinct CDR3 sequences, around 46% of them seen just once. V lost 4 bases and J 9 bases, leaving 18 bases between the germline ends. CDR1 is SGHTA and CDR2 is FQGNSA in the germline V gene. The CDR3 runs to 14 residues. This clonotype was sampled from a human donor who was either an allogeneic HSCT recipient or a stem cell or donor lymphocyte infusion donor (not recorded which). It is not recorded whose cells these are; they may come from a transplant donor. The J gene is TRBJ2-5, the V gene TRBV7-2; D possibly matches TRBD1 or TRBD2 (5 bases each). Specimen: blood, either unsorted or a sorted T cell fraction (not recorded which). Here the CDR3 reads CASSSTGGVWAQYF. CDR3 bases: TGTGCCAGCAGCTCGACTGGGGGAGTTTGGGCCCAGTACTTC.